This note documents a single T cell receptor beta chain sequence. The sample contains more than one DNA sequence encoding this CDR3. The sample is drawn from a study of shared clonotypes between healthy human individuals. Sequencing was performed with immunoSEQ multiplex PCR; in TCRdb, only in-frame clones are kept and a portion is missing. The sample lists about 2.3 million clones; about 90% were seen once. V was trimmed by 1 base and J by 1 base, leaving 7 bases between them. Germline V gene sequence: CDR1 KGHSH, CDR2 LQKENI. The CDR3 extends over 14 amino acids. The V gene is TRBV18, the J gene TRBJ1-1; a possible D gene is TRBD1 (5 bases). Sample: naive CD4+ T cells from PBMCs. Subset denoted: CD45RA+ positively selected. The TCR comes from a man younger than 35 in good health. Some clones in this sample may be carry-over from other donors' samples. CDR3 nucleotide sequence: TGTGCCAGCTCACCACTCGGGGGGAACACTGAAGCTTTCTTT. This gives the protein CASSPLGGNTEAFF.